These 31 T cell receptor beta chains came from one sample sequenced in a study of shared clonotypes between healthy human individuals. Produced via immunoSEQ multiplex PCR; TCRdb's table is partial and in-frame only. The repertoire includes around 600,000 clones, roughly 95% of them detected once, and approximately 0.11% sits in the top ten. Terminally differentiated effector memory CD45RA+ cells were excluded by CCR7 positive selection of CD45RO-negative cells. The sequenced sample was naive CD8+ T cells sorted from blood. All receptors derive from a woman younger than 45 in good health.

CDR3 residues: CASSGIQGNTEAFF. The CDR3 DNA reads as TGTGCCAGCAGCGGGATTCAGGGGAACACTGAAGCTTTCTTT. The V call is TRBV7-9, the J call TRBJ1-1, with D possibly matching TRBD1 (5 bases). V shed 5 bases and J shed 1 base, with 11 bases lying between them. Germline V gene lookup returns CDR1 SEHNR and CDR2 FQNEAQ (reference sequence). This CDR3 region has 14 residues. Filled out from reference TRBV7-9 and TRBJ1-1, the complete variable domain reads DTGVSQNPRHKITKRGQNVTFRCDPISEHNRLYWYRQTLGQGPEFLTYFQNEAQLEKSRLLSDRFSAERPKGSFSTLEIQRTEQGDSAMYLCASSGIQGNTEAFFGQGTRLTVV.

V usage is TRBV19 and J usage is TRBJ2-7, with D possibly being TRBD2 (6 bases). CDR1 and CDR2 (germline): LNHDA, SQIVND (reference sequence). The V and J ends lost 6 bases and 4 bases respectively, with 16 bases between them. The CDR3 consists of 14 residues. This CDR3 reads CASSPRGGIYEQYF. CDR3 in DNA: TGTGCCAGTAGCCCGCGTGGAGGGATATACGAGCAGTACTTC.

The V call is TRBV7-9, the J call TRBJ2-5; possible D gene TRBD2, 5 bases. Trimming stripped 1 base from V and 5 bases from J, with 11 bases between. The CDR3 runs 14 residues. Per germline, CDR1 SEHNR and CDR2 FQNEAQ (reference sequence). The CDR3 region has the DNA TGTGCCAGCAGCTTAGAACTAGAAGAGGAGACCCAGTACTTC. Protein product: CASSLELEEETQYF. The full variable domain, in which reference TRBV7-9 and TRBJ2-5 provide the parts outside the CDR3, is DTGVSQNPRHKITKRGQNVTFRCDPISEHNRLYWYRQTLGQGPEFLTYFQNEAQLEKSRLLSDRFSAERPKGSFSTLEIQRTEQGDSAMYLCASSLELEEETQYFGPGTRLLVL.

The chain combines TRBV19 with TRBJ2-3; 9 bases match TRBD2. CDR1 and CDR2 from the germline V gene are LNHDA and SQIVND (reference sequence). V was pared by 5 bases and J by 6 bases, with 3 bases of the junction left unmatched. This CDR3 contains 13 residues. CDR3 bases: TGTGCCAGTAGTTGGCGGGAGGGGGATACGCAGTATTTT. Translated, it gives CASSWREGDTQYF.

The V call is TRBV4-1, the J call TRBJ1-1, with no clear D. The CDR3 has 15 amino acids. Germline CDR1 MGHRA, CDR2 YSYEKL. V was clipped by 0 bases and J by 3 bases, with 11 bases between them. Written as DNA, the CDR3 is TGCGCCAGCAGCCAAGATCTTGGGTCCTACACTGAAGCTTTCTTT. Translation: CASSQDLGSYTEAFF.

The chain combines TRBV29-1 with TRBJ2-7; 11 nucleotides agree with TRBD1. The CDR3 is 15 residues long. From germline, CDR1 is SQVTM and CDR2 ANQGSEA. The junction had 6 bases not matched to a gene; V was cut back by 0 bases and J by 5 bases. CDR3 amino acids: CSVEEVGQGAHEQYF. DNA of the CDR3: TGCAGCGTTGAAGAGGTCGGACAGGGGGCCCACGAGCAGTACTTC.

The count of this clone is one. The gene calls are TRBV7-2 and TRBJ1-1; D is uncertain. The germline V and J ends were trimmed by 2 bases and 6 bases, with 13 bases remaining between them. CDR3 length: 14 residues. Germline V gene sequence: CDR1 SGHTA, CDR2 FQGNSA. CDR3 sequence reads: CASSLPNAWSEAFF. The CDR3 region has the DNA TGTGCCAGCAGCTTACCGAACGCATGGTCTGAAGCTTTCTTT. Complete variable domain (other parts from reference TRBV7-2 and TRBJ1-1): GAGVSQSPSNKVTEKGKDVELRCDPISGHTALYWYRQSLGQGLEFLIYFQGNSAPDKSGLPSDRFSAERTGGSVSTLTIQRTQQEDSAVYLCASSLPNAWSEAFFGQGTRLTVV.

The CDR3: CASRGGQETQYF. CDR3 nucleotide sequence: TGTGCCAGCAGAGGCGGACAAGAGACCCAGTACTTC. The chain combines TRBV6-5 with TRBJ2-5; D is unresolved. This CDR3 spans 12 amino acids. Germline CDR1 is MNHEY and CDR2 is SVGAGI. V lost 6 bases and J 2 bases, leaving 7 bases between the germline ends.

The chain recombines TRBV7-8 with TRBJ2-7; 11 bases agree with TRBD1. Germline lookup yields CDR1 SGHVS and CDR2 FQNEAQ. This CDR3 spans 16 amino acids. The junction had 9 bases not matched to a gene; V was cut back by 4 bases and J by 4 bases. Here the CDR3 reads CASSSSRTGGSYEQYF. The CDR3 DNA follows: TGTGCCAGCAGCTCCAGCAGGACAGGGGGCTCGTACGAGCAGTACTTC.

The CDR3 loop is CASSYQSGRAYNEQFF. For the CDR3, the DNA is TGTGCCAGCAGTTACCAATCCGGGAGGGCCTACAATGAGCAGTTCTTC. This chain connects TRBV6-5 to TRBJ2-1; 8 positions agree with TRBD2. Trimming cost V 2 bases and J 2 bases; bases outside gene matches: 5. The V gene's germline CDR1 is MNHEY and CDR2 SVGAGI. The CDR3 covers 16 residues.

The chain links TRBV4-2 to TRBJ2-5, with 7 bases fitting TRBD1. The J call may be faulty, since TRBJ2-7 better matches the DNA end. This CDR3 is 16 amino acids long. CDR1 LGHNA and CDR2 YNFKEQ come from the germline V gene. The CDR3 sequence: CASSQDRAGGSYEQYF. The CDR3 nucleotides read TGTGCCAGCAGCCAAGATAGGGCAGGGGGCTCCTACGAGCAGTACTTC.

DNA of the CDR3: TGTGCCAGCAGCCTCCTTACTAGCGGGATCTACAATGAGCAGTTCTTC. Amino acids: CASSLLTSGIYNEQFF. This sequence joins TRBV7-8 and TRBJ2-1; 10 bases line up with TRBD2. Germline V gene sequence: CDR1 SGHVS, CDR2 FQNEAQ. The CDR3 length is 16 residues. Losses at the gene ends were 5 bases for V and 3 bases for J; bases not matched to a gene: 7.

Here the CDR3 DNA reads TGTGCCAGCAGCCCTAAAGGGTCCAGCTCCTACAATGAGCAGTTCTTC. Protein: CASSPKGSSSYNEQFF. This rearrangement joins TRBV7-9 to TRBJ2-1; D is uncertain. The CDR3 is made up of 16 amino acids. Per the germline V gene, CDR1 is SEHNR and CDR2 is FQNEAQ (reference sequence). Between the trimmed V and J ends, which lost 5 bases and 0 bases, there was a span of 14 bases.

As DNA, the CDR3 is TGCAGCGTTGCGGGGGACGGCCGCTACGAGCAGTACTTC. Residues: CSVAGDGRYEQYF. The genes are TRBV29-1 and TRBJ2-7, with D maybe TRBD2 (6 bases). The CDR3 contains 13 residues. Germline V gene sequence: CDR1 SQVTM, CDR2 ANQGSEA. V lost 4 bases and J lost 3, with 13 bases in between.

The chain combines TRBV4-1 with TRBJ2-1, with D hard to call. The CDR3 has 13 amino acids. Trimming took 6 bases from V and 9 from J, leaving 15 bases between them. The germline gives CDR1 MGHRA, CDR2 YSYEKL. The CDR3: CASRPSRGLEQFF. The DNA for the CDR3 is TGCGCCAGCAGGCCAAGTCGAGGTCTTGAGCAGTTCTTC.

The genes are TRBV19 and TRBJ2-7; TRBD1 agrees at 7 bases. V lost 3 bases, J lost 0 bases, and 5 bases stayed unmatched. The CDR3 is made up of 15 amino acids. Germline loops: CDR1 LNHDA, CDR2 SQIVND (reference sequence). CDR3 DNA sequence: TGTGCCAGTAGTATGCTGGGACAGAGCTCCTACGAGCAGTACTTC. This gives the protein CASSMLGQSSYEQYF.

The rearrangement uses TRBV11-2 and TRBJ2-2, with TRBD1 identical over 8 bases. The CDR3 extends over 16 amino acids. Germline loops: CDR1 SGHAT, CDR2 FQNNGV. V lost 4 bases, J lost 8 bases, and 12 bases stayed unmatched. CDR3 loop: CASSWGDRGYPGELFF. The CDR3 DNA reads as TGTGCCAGCAGCTGGGGAGACAGGGGATATCCGGGGGAGCTGTTTTTT.

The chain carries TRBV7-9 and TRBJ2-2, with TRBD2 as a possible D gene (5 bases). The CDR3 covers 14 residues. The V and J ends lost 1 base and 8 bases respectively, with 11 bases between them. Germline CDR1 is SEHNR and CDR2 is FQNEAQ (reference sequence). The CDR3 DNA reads TGTGCCAGCAGCTTAGACTGGGGAGTAGGGGAGCTGTTTTTT. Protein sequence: CASSLDWGVGELFF.

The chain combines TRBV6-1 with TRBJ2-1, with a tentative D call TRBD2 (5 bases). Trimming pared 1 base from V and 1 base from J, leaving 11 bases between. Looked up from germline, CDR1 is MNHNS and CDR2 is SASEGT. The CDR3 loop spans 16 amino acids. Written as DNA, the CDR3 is TGTGCCAGCAGTGAAGTTGAGGACTTATCCTACAATGAGCAGTTCTTC. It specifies CASSEVEDLSYNEQFF.

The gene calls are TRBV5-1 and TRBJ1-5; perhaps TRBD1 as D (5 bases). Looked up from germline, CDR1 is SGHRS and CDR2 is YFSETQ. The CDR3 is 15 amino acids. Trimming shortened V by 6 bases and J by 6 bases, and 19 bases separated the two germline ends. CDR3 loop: CASTLPLTECQPQHF. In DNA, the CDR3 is TGCGCCAGCACTTTACCGTTGACAGAATGTCAGCCCCAGCATTTT.

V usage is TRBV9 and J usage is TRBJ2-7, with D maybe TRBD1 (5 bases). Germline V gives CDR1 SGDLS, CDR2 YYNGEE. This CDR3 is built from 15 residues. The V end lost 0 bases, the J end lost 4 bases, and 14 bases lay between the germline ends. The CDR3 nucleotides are TGTGCCAGCAGCGTAGCTTCAGGGATAACTTACGAGCAGTACTTC. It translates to CASSVASGITYEQYF.

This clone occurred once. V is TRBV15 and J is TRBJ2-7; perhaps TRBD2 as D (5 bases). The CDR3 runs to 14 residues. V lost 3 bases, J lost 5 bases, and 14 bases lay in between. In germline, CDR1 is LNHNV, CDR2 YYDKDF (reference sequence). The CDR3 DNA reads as TGTGCCACCAGCAGGGCGGACGGGATCGACGAGCAGTACTTC. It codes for CATSRADGIDEQYF.

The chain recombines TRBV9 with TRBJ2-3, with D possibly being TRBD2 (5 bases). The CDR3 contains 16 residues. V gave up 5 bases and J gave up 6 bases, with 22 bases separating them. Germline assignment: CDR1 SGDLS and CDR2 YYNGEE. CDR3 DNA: TGTGCCAGCAGTGCACTCGGGATCTCCTCCGGGGATACGCAGTATTTT. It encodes CASSALGISSGDTQYF.

This CDR3 is CASGLVTGGDTDTQYF. DNA of the CDR3: TGTGCTAGTGGTTTGGTAACGGGAGGCGACACAGATACGCAGTATTTT. V is TRBV12-5 and J is TRBJ2-3; TRBD2 agrees at 7 bases. The CDR3 contains 16 residues. The junction had 5 bases not matched to a gene; V was cut back by 0 bases and J by 2 bases. Germline V lookup: CDR1 LGHNT, CDR2 FRNRAP.

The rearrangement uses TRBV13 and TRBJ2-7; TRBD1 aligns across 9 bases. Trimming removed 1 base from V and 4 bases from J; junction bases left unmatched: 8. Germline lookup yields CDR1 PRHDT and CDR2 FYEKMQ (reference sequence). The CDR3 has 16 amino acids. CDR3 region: CASSLALGTGFYEQYF. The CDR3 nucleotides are TGTGCCAGCAGCTTAGCGCTTGGGACAGGGTTTTACGAGCAGTACTTC.

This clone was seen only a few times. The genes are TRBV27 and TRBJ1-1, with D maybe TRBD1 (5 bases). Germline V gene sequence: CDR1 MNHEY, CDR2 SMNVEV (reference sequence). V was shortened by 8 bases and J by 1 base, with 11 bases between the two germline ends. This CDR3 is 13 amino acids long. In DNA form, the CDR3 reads TGTGCCAGCCAGGGTGCGGAGAACACTGAAGCTTTCTTT. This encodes CASQGAENTEAFF.

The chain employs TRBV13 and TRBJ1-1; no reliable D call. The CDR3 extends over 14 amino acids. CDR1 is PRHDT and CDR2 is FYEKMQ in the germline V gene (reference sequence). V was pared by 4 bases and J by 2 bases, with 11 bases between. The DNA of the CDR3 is TGTGCCAGCAGCTCCCGATCCCCTAACACTGAAGCTTTCTTT. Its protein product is CASSSRSPNTEAFF.

The CDR3 loop reads CSVDWTSGSWETQYF. As DNA, the CDR3 is TGCAGCGTTGACTGGACTAGCGGGAGCTGGGAGACCCAGTACTTC. This sequence joins TRBV29-1 and TRBJ2-5; 13 nucleotides match TRBD2. The CDR3 runs to 15 residues. Germline CDR1 SQVTM, CDR2 ANQGSEA. The V and J ends lost 3 bases and 5 bases, in that order; junction bases with no gene match: 6. Supplemented by reference TRBV29-1 and TRBJ2-5, the full variable domain reads SAVISQKPSRDICQRGTSLTIQCQVDSQVTMMFWYRQQPGQSLTLIATANQGSEATYESGFVIDKFPISRPNLTFSTLTVSNMSPEDSSIYLCSVDWTSGSWETQYFGPGTRLLVL.

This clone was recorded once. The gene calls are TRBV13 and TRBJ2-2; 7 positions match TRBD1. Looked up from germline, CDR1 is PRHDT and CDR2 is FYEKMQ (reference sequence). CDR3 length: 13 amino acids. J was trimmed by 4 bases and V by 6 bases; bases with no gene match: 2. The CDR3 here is CASRAGGTGELFF. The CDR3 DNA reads TGTGCCAGCAGAGCAGGGGGCACCGGGGAGCTGTTTTTT. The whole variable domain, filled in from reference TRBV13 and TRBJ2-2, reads AAGVIQSPRHLIKEKRETATLKCYPIPRHDTVYWYQQGPGQDPQFLISFYEKMQSDKGSIPDRFSAQQFSDYHSELNMSSLELGDSALYFCASRAGGTGELFFGEGSRLTVL.

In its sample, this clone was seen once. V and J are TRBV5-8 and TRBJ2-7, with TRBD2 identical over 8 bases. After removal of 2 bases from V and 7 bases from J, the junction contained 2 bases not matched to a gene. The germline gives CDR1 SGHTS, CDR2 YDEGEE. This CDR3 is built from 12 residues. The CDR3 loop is CASSFSGGEQYF. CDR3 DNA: TGTGCCAGCAGCTTTTCGGGAGGGGAGCAGTACTTC.

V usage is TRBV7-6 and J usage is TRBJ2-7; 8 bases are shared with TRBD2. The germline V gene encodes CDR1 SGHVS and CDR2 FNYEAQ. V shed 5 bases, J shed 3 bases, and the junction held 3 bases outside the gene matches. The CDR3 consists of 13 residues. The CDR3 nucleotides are TGTGCCAGCAGCCTGACTAGCGACTACGAGCAGTACTTC. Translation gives CASSLTSDYEQYF.